This T cell receptor beta chain was sequenced in a study of monozygotic twins with cystic fibrosis. Trimming removed 6 bases from V and 3 bases from J, with 16 bases in between. Germline CDR1 and CDR2: LNHDA and SQIVND (reference sequence). The CDR3 runs to 15 residues. Turning to this clone: The antigen is unknown.

Here immunoSEQ multiplex PCR was the method, and the copy in TCRdb shows in-frame clones only, minus some. The table lists roughly 32,000 clones, nearly 98% of them singletons. Findings and limits, study-wide: In 13 of 16 pairs, V gene usage was closest to the co-twin's.

V is TRBV19 and J is TRBJ2-3, with D possibly matching TRBD2 (5 bases). Sequencing was done on a sample of blood. The TCR comes from a girl under 10 years old with cystic fibrosis. CDR3 in amino acids: CASRLSGLITDTQYF. DNA of the CDR3: TGTGCCAGTAGGTTATCAGGACTGATAACAGATACGCAGTATTTT.